These 17 T cell receptor beta chains were all obtained from the same sample, sequenced in a study of blood T cell repertoires in COVID-19. Produced via immunoSEQ multiplex PCR; TCRdb's table is partial and in-frame only. The sample shows roughly 220,000 clones, about 80% of them seen only once. The sample consisted of PBMCs or T cells enriched from blood (not recorded which). These receptor sequences come from a man aged 40-55 years who had recovered from COVID-19.

This clone turned up a few times. This rearrangement joins TRBV2 to TRBJ1-1; TRBD1 agrees at 8 bases. V was clipped by 2 bases and J by 4 bases; unmatched bases: 9. Per germline, CDR1 SNHLY and CDR2 FYNNEI. The CDR3 length is 16 residues. The CDR3 protein is CASSELGNRGFTEAFF. Here the CDR3 DNA reads TGTGCCAGCAGTGAATTGGGTAACAGGGGGTTCACTGAAGCTTTCTTT. Looking up the rest from reference TRBV2 and TRBJ1-1 gives the full variable domain: EPEVTQTPSHQVTQMGQEVILRCVPISNHLYFYWYRQILGQKVEFLVSFYNNEISEKSEIFDDQFSVERPDGSNFTLKIRSTKLEDSAMYFCASSELGNRGFTEAFFGQGTRLTVV.

The chain has TRBV15 and TRBJ1-5; 7 nucleotides match TRBD1. Germline V lookup: CDR1 LNHNV, CDR2 YYDKDF (reference sequence). CDR3 length: 13 residues. The trim removed 5 bases at V and 4 bases at J, leaving 2 bases unmatched. The CDR3 nucleotides are TGTGCCACCAGCGGACAGGCGAATCAGCCCCAGCATTTT. It translates to CATSGQANQPQHF.

Worth noting for this clone: Other DNA variants within this sample encode the same CDR3. This rearrangement joins TRBV20-1 to TRBJ1-2; D gene unclear. CDR3 length: 11 amino acids. In germline, CDR1 is DFQATT, CDR2 SNEGSKA (reference sequence). The V gene lost 3 bases and the J gene lost 8 bases, with 10 bases spanning the gap. This chain's CDR3 is CSASRGEGYTF. In DNA, the CDR3 is TGCAGTGCTAGCCGCGGGGAGGGCTACACCTTC.

The V gene is TRBV7-3, the J gene TRBJ2-1; 8 bases align to TRBD2. This CDR3 spans 13 amino acids. Germline V gene lookup returns CDR1 SGHTA and CDR2 FQGTGA. With 5 bases clipped from V and 8 bases from J, the junction kept 5 bases outside the gene matches. The DNA of the CDR3 is TGTGCCAGCAGCCCTGGACTAGCCCATGAGCAGTTCTTC. This translates into CASSPGLAHEQFF.

The rearrangement links TRBV4-1 to TRBJ1-1; 7 bases match TRBD1. The CDR3 length is 16 residues. In germline, CDR1 is MGHRA, CDR2 YSYEKL. V lost 7 bases to trimming and J lost 1 base; unmatched junction nucleotides: 12. The CDR3 sequence: CASNSPGQRQNTEAFF. The DNA of the CDR3 is TGCGCCAGCAATTCCCCGGGACAGCGACAGAACACTGAAGCTTTCTTT.

The count of this clone is one. CDR3 DNA: TGCGCCAGCAGACGGACAGGTCTCCAGCCCCAGCATTTT. Its protein product is CASRRTGLQPQHF. V is TRBV10-2 and J is TRBJ1-5, with 7 bases that match TRBD1. The ends lost 6 bases at V and 7 bases at J; junction bases unmatched: 6. CDR1 WSHSY and CDR2 SAAADI come from the germline V gene. The CDR3 runs 13 residues.

The chain joins TRBV28 to TRBJ2-7; D perhaps matches TRBD1 (6 bases). The CDR3 spans 14 residues. V was trimmed by 7 bases and J by 4 bases, leaving 17 bases between them. Germline assignment: CDR1 MDHEN and CDR2 SYDVKM. CDR3 in DNA: TGTGCCAGCACCCTGACCGGGACAAATTACGAGCAGTACTTC. Translated: CASTLTGTNYEQYF.

The genes are TRBV6-6 and TRBJ2-3; tentatively, D is TRBD2 (6 bases). The CDR3 contains 15 residues. Trimming left V 7 bases short and J 5 bases short, with 19 bases between. CDR1 and CDR2 (germline): MNHNY, SVGAGI (reference sequence). The chain's CDR3 is CASTGQVSGLDTQYF. As DNA, the CDR3 is TGTGCCAGCACCGGTCAGGTTAGCGGACTAGATACGCAGTATTTT.

The chain has TRBV19 and TRBJ1-2, with 8 nucleotides matching TRBD1. The CDR3 consists of 12 residues. The V segment lost 10 bases and the J segment 4 bases; nucleotides outside the gene matches: 5. CDR1 and CDR2 (germline): LNHDA, SQIVND (reference sequence). In DNA, the CDR3 is TGTGCCACTTCGACAGGGGTCTATGGCTACACCTTC. Translating gives CATSTGVYGYTF.

For this clone: A read error may account for a junction end that differs from germline. The V and J genes are TRBV7-3 and TRBJ2-5; D call uncertain. Germline V gene sequence: CDR1 SGHTA, CDR2 FQGTGA. The CDR3 contains 13 residues. In nucleotides, the CDR3 is TGTGCCAGCAACTTAGAGAGGCAAGAGACCCAGTACTTC. Protein: CASNLERQETQYF.

This rearrangement joins TRBV5-5 to TRBJ2-2; TRBD2 matches at 9 bases. Germline lookup yields CDR1 SGHKS and CDR2 YYEKEE (reference sequence). There are 15 residues in the CDR3. J gave up 7 bases and V 7 bases, and 11 bases lay outside the gene matches. The CDR3 region has the DNA TGTGCCAGCCGCCCGGCTAGCGGGATTGGCGGGGAGCTGTTTTTT. It is translated as CASRPASGIGGELFF.

This clone has a handful of counts. The chain carries TRBV12-5 and TRBJ1-5; 9 bases map to TRBD1. V shed 7 bases and J 6 bases; nucleotides not matched to a gene: 4. In germline, CDR1 is LGHNT, CDR2 FRNRAP. CDR3 length: 13 residues. The CDR3 nucleotides read TGTGCTAGTGCCCAGGACAGGGGTCAGCCCCAGCATTTT. Translated, it gives CASAQDRGQPQHF.

V gene TRBV30 combines with J gene TRBJ1-4, with a weak D call TRBD1 (5 bases). V was clipped by 4 bases and J by 3 bases, with 12 bases between them. The CDR3 totals 14 residues. From germline, CDR1 is GTSNPN and CDR2 SVGIG (reference sequence). CDR3 residues: CAWNMGQANEKLFF. The CDR3 nucleotides are TGTGCCTGGAACATGGGGCAGGCTAATGAAAAACTGTTTTTT.

This clone showed up just once. The chain links TRBV12-5 to TRBJ2-1; D possibly corresponds to TRBD1 (5 bases). The CDR3 contains 15 residues. Trimming left V 3 bases short and J 0 bases short, with 9 bases between. CDR1 is LGHNT and CDR2 is FRNRAP in the germline V gene. CDR3 DNA: TGTGCTAGTGGTTTAGGGGTGAGCTCCTACAATGAGCAGTTCTTC. Protein sequence: CASGLGVSSYNEQFF. The complete variable domain, with remaining parts taken from reference TRBV12-5 and TRBJ2-1, reads DARVTQTPRHKVTEMGQEVTMRCQPILGHNTVFWYRQTMMQGLELLAYFRNRAPLDDSGMPKDRFSAEMPDATLATLKIQPSEPRDSAVYFCASGLGVSSYNEQFFGPGTRLTVL.

The rearrangement uses TRBV7-9 and TRBJ1-1; 8 bases agree with TRBD1. The CDR3 is 14 amino acids. Germline V gives CDR1 SEHNR, CDR2 FQNEAQ (reference sequence). With V trimmed by 3 bases and J by 12 bases, 12 bases remained unmatched. As DNA, the CDR3 is TGTGCCAGCAGCTTTACCTCGGGACAGGTTATGTCTTTCTTT. Translating it yields CASSFTSGQVMSFF. Full variable domain (outside the CDR3, taken from reference TRBV7-9 and TRBJ1-1): DTGVSQNPRHKITKRGQNVTFRCDPISEHNRLYWYRQTLGQGPEFLTYFQNEAQLEKSRLLSDRFSAERPKGSFSTLEIQRTEQGDSAMYLCASSFTSGQVMSFFGQGTRLTVV.

Details on this clone: The identical CDR3 is also encoded by other nucleotide sequences in the sample. The chain joins TRBV4-2 to TRBJ2-5, with 12 bases aligning to TRBD2. The junction had 6 bases not matched to a gene; V was cut back by 2 bases and J by 5 bases. The CDR3 runs to 16 residues. The germline gives CDR1 LGHNA, CDR2 YNFKEQ. CDR3 bases: TGTGCCAGCAGCCAACCGGGACTAGCGGGTGGGGAGACCCAGTACTTC. Translating it yields CASSQPGLAGGETQYF.

This chain joins TRBV4-2 and TRBJ2-7; 8 bases line up with TRBD2. Losses at the gene ends were 4 bases for V and 7 bases for J; bases not matched to a gene: 9. CDR3 length: 14 residues. CDR1 and CDR2 (germline): LGHNA, YNFKEQ. CDR3 loop: CASSPPGLVNEQYF. The CDR3 coding sequence is TGTGCCAGCAGCCCCCCGGGACTAGTTAATGAGCAGTACTTC.